This is a list of T cell receptor beta chains from one sample in a study of regulatory and conventional T cells in RAG deficiency. Assay: immunoSEQ multiplex PCR; the TCRdb copy retains only in-frame clones and omits some. The sample carries 20,000 to 25,000 clones, 85% to 95% recorded once. These data were likewise used in another study, on regulatory T cells.

The sample taken for sequencing was CD4+ T cells sorted from blood. These receptors were taken from a human donor in good health. Each CDR3 is given with its conserved first and last residue. A D gene is named only where the DNA matches it firmly. Not every row has a clone size; where given, it reads once, few, many or a size class.

abundance | j_gene | v_gene | d_gene | CDR3nt | CDR3aa
- | TRBJ2-7 | TRBV5-4 | TRBD1 | TGTGCCAGCAGAAGACAGGGGGCGGAGGAGCAGTACTTC | CASRRQGAEEQYF
- | TRBJ1-2 | TRBV19 | TRBD1 | TGTGCCAGTAGTGGGACAGGGGTCTATGGCTACACCTTC | CASSGTGVYGYTF
- | TRBJ2-6 | TRBV4-1 | - | TGCGCCAGCAGCCAAGATTCTGCACAACAGGGATTCTCTGGGGCCAACGTCCTGACTTTC | CASSQDSAQQGFSGANVLTF
- | TRBJ2-7 | TRBV5-1 | TRBD2 | TGCGCCAGCACCCCTGGAGCGGGAAGATCCTACGAGCAGTACTTC | CASTPGAGRSYEQYF
- | TRBJ2-1 | TRBV10-1 | - | TGCGCCAGCAGCGACGAACAGGGACTGTACAATGAGCAGTTCTTC | CASSDEQGLYNEQFF
- | TRBJ2-3 | TRBV7-7 | TRBD2 | TGTGCCAGCAGCTTGGGACTAGGGATGACAGATACGCAGTATTTT | CASSLGLGMTDTQYF
- | TRBJ2-3 | TRBV7-2 | TRBD2 | TGTGCCAGCAGCCTAGCGGGAGGCACAGATACGCAGTATTTT | CASSLAGGTDTQYF
- | TRBJ2-7 | TRBV18 | TRBD2 | TGTGCCAGCTCACCACCACTAGCGGGGAGCTCCTACGAGCAGTACTTC | CASSPPLAGSSYEQYF
- | TRBJ1-2 | TRBV28 | TRBD1 | TGTGCCAGCACCTCCTCGGGACAGGGGGCGTACTATGGCTACACCTTC | CASTSSGQGAYYGYTF
- | TRBJ2-2 | TRBV2 | - | TGTGCCAGCAGAGGGAACACCGGGGAGCTGTTTTTT | CASRGNTGELFF
- | TRBJ1-3 | TRBV28 | TRBD1 | TGTGCCAGCGGATCTTCAGGGGGCTGGGGAAACACCATATATTTT | CASGSSGGWGNTIYF
- | TRBJ1-1 | TRBV19 | TRBD1 | TGTGCCAGTAGTATAGAGGACAGGGGGCTCGCTGAAGCTTTCTTT | CASSIEDRGLAEAFF
- | TRBJ2-2 | TRBV2 | - | TGTGCCAGCAGTGAATCGAGGCTCGTGGCCACCGGGGAGCTGTTTTTT | CASSESRLVATGELFF
- | TRBJ2-7 | TRBV7-3 | TRBD1 | TGTGCCAGCAGCTCCGCCGAGACAGGGACCTACGAGCAGTACTTC | CASSSAETGTYEQYF
- | TRBJ2-5 | TRBV5-4 | TRBD2 | TGTGCCAGCAGCTTGGAGCTAGCGGGCCACAAAGAGACCCAGTACTTC | CASSLELAGHKETQYF
- | TRBJ1-4 | TRBV2 | - | TGTGCCAGCAATTACGGACTGAGTAATGAAAAACTGTTTTTT | CASNYGLSNEKLFF
- | TRBJ1-6 | TRBV11-2 | - | TGTGCCAGCAGCTCCGAACAGGGCGCCTTTTCACCCCTCCACTTT | CASSSEQGAFSPLHF
- | TRBJ1-1 | TRBV6-5 | - | TGTGCCAGCAGCTACGAGGGGTCGGGAGCTTTCTTT | CASSYEGSGAFF
once | TRBJ1-2 | TRBV19 | - | TGTGCCAGTAGCCCACAGGGTGGTGGCTACACCTTC | CASSPQGGGYTF
- | TRBJ1-5 | TRBV18 | - | TGTGCCAGCTCACCAAATGAGGTAGTTAGCAATCAGCCCCAGCATTTT | CASSPNEVVSNQPQHF
once | TRBJ2-1 | TRBV10-2 | - | TGCGCCAGCAGTGAGGGGTCGCTTTCCTACAATGAGCAGTTCTTC | CASSEGSLSYNEQFF
- | TRBJ2-5 | TRBV7-9 | TRBD2 | TGTGCCAGCAGCTTAGGACTAGCGGGAGAGACCCAGTACTTC | CASSLGLAGETQYF
- | TRBJ2-7 | TRBV28 | - | TGTGCCAGCAGTTTAAAGGGATTCTACGAGCAGTACTTC | CASSLKGFYEQYF
- | TRBJ2-2 | TRBV19 | - | TGTGCCAGTAGTTCCCGGGACCTCACCGGGGAGCTGTTTTTT | CASSSRDLTGELFF
- | TRBJ1-4 | TRBV6-5 | - | TGTGCCGTCAGAGGGGTGAGGGAAAAACTGTTTTTT | CAVRGVREKLFF
- | TRBJ2-2 | TRBV11-2 | - | TGTGCCAGCAGCTTAGTAGGGGACGGCGGGGAGCTGTTTTTT | CASSLVGDGGELFF
- | TRBJ1-1 | TRBV5-6 | - | TGTGCCAGCAGCTCTTGGCGTCCGGCTTCTGAAGCTTTCTTT | CASSSWRPASEAFF
- | TRBJ2-3 | TRBV7-8 | TRBD2 | TGTGCCAGCAGCTTATTGGGTCTCCTAGCGGGGGCGATCACAGATACGCAGTATTTT | CASSLLGLLAGAITDTQYF
- | TRBJ1-3 | TRBV19 | TRBD1 | TGTGCCAGTAACCCAGGACAGGGCCGAAACACCATATATTTT | CASNPGQGRNTIYF
- | TRBJ2-3 | TRBV4-2 | - | TGTGCCAGCAGCCCAGGAAGGACTAGCACAGATACGCAGTATTTT | CASSPGRTSTDTQYF
once | TRBJ2-1 | TRBV11-2 | TRBD1 | TGTGCCAGCAGCCAGACCGGGACAGGGTCCAATGAGCAGTTCTTC | CASSQTGTGSNEQFF
- | TRBJ1-5 | TRBV21-1 | - | TGTGCCAGCAGCACCCCAGATAGCAATCAGCCCCAGCATTTT | CASSTPDSNQPQHF
once | TRBJ1-5 | TRBV6-6 | - | TGTGCCAGCACCATCAGGTCGGCAGGGGCAGGGCAGCCCCAGCATTTT | CASTIRSAGAGQPQHF
once | TRBJ2-1 | TRBV28 | TRBD2 | TGTGCCAGCGGCACTAGCGGGAGGCCTAGCAATGAGCAGTTCTTC | CASGTSGRPSNEQFF
once | TRBJ2-7 | TRBV4-2 | - | TGTGCCAGCAGCCAAGAGGCCAGCGGGCGACCCTACGAGCAGTACTTC | CASSQEASGRPYEQYF
- | TRBJ2-1 | TRBV11-3 | - | TGTGCCAGCAGCCCCCGTGGGTCTGAGCAGTTCTTC | CASSPRGSEQFF
- | TRBJ1-4 | TRBV19 | - | TGTGCCAGTAGAAGCGGGGGTGAAAAACTGTTTTTT | CASRSGGEKLFF
- | TRBJ2-4 | TRBV4-3 | TRBD1 | TGCGCCAGCAGCACACCGACAGGGAAGGGTCGGGCTGTGGCCAAAAACATTCAGTACTTC | CASSTPTGKGRAVAKNIQYF
- | TRBJ1-3 | TRBV19 | - | TGTGCCAGTAGTCCTCCAGGGCTTTCCTCTGGAAACACCATATATTTT | CASSPPGLSSGNTIYF
- | TRBJ1-3 | TRBV10-2 | - | TGCGCCAGCAGTGAAGAGGGCCTCTCTGGAAACACCATATATTTT | CASSEEGLSGNTIYF
- | TRBJ2-1 | TRBV5-1 | TRBD1 | TGCGCCAGCAGGGGGGACAGCTCCTACAATGAGCAGTTCTTC | CASRGDSSYNEQFF
- | TRBJ1-2 | TRBV7-9 | TRBD1 | TGTGCCAGCAGCTCCCTACAGGGGGCTTCCTATGGCTACACCTTC | CASSSLQGASYGYTF
- | TRBJ1-1 | TRBV11-3 | - | TGTGCCAGCAGCTTAGCCAAGGAAGCTTTCTTT | CASSLAKEAFF
- | TRBJ2-1 | TRBV12-5 | - | TGTGCTAGTGGCTTTGGTACTTCAGTTAGGGGTCCGCATGAGCAGTTCTTC | CASGFGTSVRGPHEQFF
- | TRBJ2-7 | TRBV7-8 | - | TGTGCCAGCAGCTTAGGTCAGGGGCACGAGCAGTACTTC | CASSLGQGHEQYF
- | TRBJ2-5 | TRBV9 | TRBD1 | TGTGCCAGCAGCGGAGTGACAGGGGGAGGCGAGACCCAGTACTTC | CASSGVTGGGETQYF
- | TRBJ1-1 | TRBV7-9 | TRBD1 | TGTGCCAGCAGCTACCTGGGACAGGGCGAAGCTTTCTTT | CASSYLGQGEAFF
- | TRBJ2-4 | TRBV10-1 | - | TGCGCCAGCAGGCGAAAGGAGGGGGCCAAAAACATTCAGTACTTC | CASRRKEGAKNIQYF
- | TRBJ2-7 | TRBV4-2 | - | TGTGCCAGCAGCCAAGATCAGGGGCCCTACGAGCAGTACTTC | CASSQDQGPYEQYF
- | TRBJ2-3 | TRBV19 | TRBD2 | TGTGCCAGTAGTGGCGCGGGCGGGAGGTCCACAGATACGCAGTATTTT | CASSGAGGRSTDTQYF
- | TRBJ2-2 | TRBV10-3 | - | TGTGCCATCGGACGGGAAGAAACCGGGGAGCTGTTTTTT | CAIGREETGELFF
- | TRBJ2-7 | TRBV11-3 | - | TGTGCCAGCAGTTCCCCGGCTGTTTCCGAGCAGTACTTC | CASSSPAVSEQYF
- | TRBJ2-3 | TRBV18 | TRBD2 | TGTGCCAGCTCACCAGGAGCGGGGTTTACAGATACGCAGTATTTT | CASSPGAGFTDTQYF
- | TRBJ2-3 | TRBV14 | - | TGTGCCAGCAGCCAAGGGTACGGGCGCGGGACCATGGGAGATACGCAGTATTTT | CASSQGYGRGTMGDTQYF
- | TRBJ2-1 | TRBV7-9 | TRBD1 | TGTGCCAGCAGCTTAAACAGGGGGCTAACTGATGAGCAGTTCTTC | CASSLNRGLTDEQFF
- | TRBJ2-4 | TRBV28 | - | TGTGCCAGCAGTCCTGGACAGCCCCTAGCCAAAAACATTCAGTACTTC | CASSPGQPLAKNIQYF
few | TRBJ2-7 | TRBV2 | - | TGTGCCAGCAGTGACGGTGGCGGGGTGGGCGAGCAGTACTTC | CASSDGGGVGEQYF